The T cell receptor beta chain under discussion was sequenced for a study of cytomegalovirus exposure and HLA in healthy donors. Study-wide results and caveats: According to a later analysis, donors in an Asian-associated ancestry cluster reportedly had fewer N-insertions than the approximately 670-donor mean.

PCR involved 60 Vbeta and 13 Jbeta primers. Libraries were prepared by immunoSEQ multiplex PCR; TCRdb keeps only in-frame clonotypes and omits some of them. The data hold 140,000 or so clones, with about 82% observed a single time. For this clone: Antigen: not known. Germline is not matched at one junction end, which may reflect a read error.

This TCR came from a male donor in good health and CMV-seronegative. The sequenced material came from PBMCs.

CDR3 sequence reads: CSSSLTLLAGGDTGELFF. CDR3 in DNA: TGTTCCAGCAGCTTAACACTTCTAGCGGGAGGTGACACCGGGGAGCTGTTTTTT. The rearrangement links TRBV7-3 to TRBJ2-2; TRBD2 aligns across 11 bases. CDR1 and CDR2 from the germline V gene are SGHTA and FQGTGA. The CDR3 contains 18 residues.